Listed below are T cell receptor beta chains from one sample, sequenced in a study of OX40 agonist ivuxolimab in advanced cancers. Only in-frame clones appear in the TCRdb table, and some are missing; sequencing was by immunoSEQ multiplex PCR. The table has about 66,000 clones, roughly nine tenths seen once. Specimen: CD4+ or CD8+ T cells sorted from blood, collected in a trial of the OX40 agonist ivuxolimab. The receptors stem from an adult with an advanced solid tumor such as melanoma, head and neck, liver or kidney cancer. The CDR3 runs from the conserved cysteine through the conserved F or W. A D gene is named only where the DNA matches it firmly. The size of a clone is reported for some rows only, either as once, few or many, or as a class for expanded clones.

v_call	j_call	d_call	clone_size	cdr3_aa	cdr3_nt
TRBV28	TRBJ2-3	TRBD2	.	CASSSFGLAGDTQYF	TGTGCCAGCAGTTCATTTGGACTAGCGGGGGATACGCAGTATTTT
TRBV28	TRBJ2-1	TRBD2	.	CASSGTSGRSYNEQFF	TGTGCCAGCAGTGGGACTAGCGGGAGATCCTACAATGAGCAGTTCTTC
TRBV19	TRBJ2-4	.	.	CASSIWIAKNIQYF	TGTGCCAGTAGTATTTGGATAGCCAAAAACATTCAGTACTTC
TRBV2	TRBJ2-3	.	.	CASKLNRGATDTQYF	TGTGCCAGCAAACTCAACCGGGGCGCCACAGATACGCAGTATTTT
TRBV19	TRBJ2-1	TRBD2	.	CASSIQAGVLYNEQFF	TGTGCCAGTAGTATTCAGGCGGGAGTCTTATACAATGAGCAGTTCTTC
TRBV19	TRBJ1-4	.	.	CASKLSGATNEKLFF	TGTGCCAGTAAACTCTCTGGTGCAACTAATGAAAAACTGTTTTTT
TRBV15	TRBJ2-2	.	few	CATSGNTGELFF	TGTGCCACCAGCGGAAACACCGGGGAGCTGTTTTTT
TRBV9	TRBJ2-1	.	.	CASGTGPDYNEQFF	TGTGCCAGCGGGACCGGACCCGACTACAATGAGCAGTTCTTC
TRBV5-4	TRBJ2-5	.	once	CASSSGTRQETQYF	TGTGCCAGCAGCTCTGGGACAAGGCAAGAGACCCAGTACTTC
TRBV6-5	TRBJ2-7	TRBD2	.	CASSYPRLADSYEQYF	TGTGCCAGCAGTTACCCCCGACTAGCGGACTCCTACGAGCAGTACTTC
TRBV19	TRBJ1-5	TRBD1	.	CASRNDRENQPQHF	TGTGCCAGTAGGAACGACAGGGAAAATCAGCCCCAGCATTTT
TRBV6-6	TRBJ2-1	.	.	CASSPRPYNEQFF	TGTGCCAGCAGCCCACGACCCTATAATGAGCAGTTCTTC
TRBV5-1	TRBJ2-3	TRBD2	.	CASSSGLAASTDTQYF	TGCGCCAGCAGCTCTGGACTAGCGGCTAGCACAGATACGCAGTATTTT
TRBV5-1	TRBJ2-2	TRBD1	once	CASTLGQGATGELFF	TGCGCCAGCACCCTAGGACAGGGGGCGACCGGGGAGCTGTTTTTT
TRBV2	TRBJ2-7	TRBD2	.	CASKEGTSGRGSEQYF	TGTGCCAGCAAAGAAGGGACTAGCGGGAGGGGAAGCGAGCAGTACTTC
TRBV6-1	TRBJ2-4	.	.	CASSGESLGAKNIQYF	TGTGCCAGCAGTGGGGAGAGCCTGGGGGCCAAAAACATTCAGTACTTC
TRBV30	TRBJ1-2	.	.	CAWTQGTNYGYTF	TGTGCCTGGACCCAGGGGACTAACTATGGCTACACCTTC
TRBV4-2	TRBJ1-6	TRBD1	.	CASSQGAGTANSPLHF	TGTGCCAGCAGCCAAGGAGCCGGGACAGCTAATTCACCCCTCCACTTT
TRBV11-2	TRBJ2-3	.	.	CASSLDRSSTDTQYF	TGTGCCAGCAGCTTGGATCGGTCTTCCACAGATACGCAGTATTTT
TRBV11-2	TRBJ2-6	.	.	CASSLPLSGANVLTF	TGTGCCAGCAGCTTGCCCCTCTCTGGGGCCAACGTCCTGACTTTC
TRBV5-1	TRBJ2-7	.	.	CASSRTGTRSSYEQYF	TGCGCCAGCAGCCGTACCGGGACCCGAAGCTCCTACGAGCAGTACTTC
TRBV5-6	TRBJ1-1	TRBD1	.	CASSGTGVTEAFF	TGTGCCAGCAGCGGAACAGGGGTCACTGAAGCTTTCTTT
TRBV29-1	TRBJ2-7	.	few	CSVVGSGQRLQQYF	TGCAGCGTTGTAGGTTCGGGACAACGTCTCCAGCAGTACTTC
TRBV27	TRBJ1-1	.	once	CASTPGGKVTEAFF	TGTGCCAGCACCCCGGGGGGTAAGGTCACTGAAGCTTTCTTT
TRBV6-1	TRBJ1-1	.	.	CASSERRGAYTEAFF	TGTGCCAGCAGTGAACGGAGGGGCGCGTACACTGAAGCTTTCTTT
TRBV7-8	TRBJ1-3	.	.	CASSFQTSGNTIYF	TGTGCCAGCAGCTTTCAGACATCTGGAAACACCATATATTTT
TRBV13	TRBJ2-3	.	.	CASSLGSWGDTQYF	TGTGCCAGCAGCTTAGGCAGTTGGGGTGATACGCAGTATTTT
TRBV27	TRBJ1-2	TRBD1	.	CASSPKGQGAGYGYTF	TGTGCCAGCAGCCCAAAGGGACAGGGGGCCGGGTATGGCTACACCTTC
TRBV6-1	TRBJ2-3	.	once	CASISSTDTQYF	TGTGCCAGCATATCTTCCACAGATACGCAGTATTTT
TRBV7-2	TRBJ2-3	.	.	CASSLARPSSSTDTQYF	TGTGCCAGCAGCTTAGCGAGGCCTAGCAGTAGCACAGATACGCAGTATTTT
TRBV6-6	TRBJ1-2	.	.	CASSQQGGKHGYTF	TGTGCCAGCAGCCAGCAGGGTGGTAAACATGGCTACACCTTC
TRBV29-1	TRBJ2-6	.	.	CSVVQGGANVLTF	TGCAGCGTTGTTCAGGGTGGGGCCAACGTCCTGACTTTC
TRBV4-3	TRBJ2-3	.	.	CASSQQMVSTDTQYF	TGCGCCAGCAGCCAACAAATGGTGAGCACAGATACGCAGTATTTT
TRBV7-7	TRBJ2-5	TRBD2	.	CASSRLAGGEETQYF	TGTGCTAGCAGCAGACTAGCGGGAGGGGAGGAGACCCAGTACTTC
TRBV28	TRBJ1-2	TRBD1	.	CASSRGYYGYTF	TGTGCCAGCAGCAGGGGGTACTATGGCTACACCTTC
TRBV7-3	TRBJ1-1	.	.	CASSEQGSTEAFF	TGTGCCAGCAGCGAGCAGGGAAGCACTGAAGCTTTCTTT
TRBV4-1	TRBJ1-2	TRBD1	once	CASSQDPGGDYGYTF	TGCGCCAGCAGCCAAGATCCAGGGGGGGACTATGGCTACACCTTC
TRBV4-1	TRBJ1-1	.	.	CASSQDHGGPKAFF	TGCGCCAGCAGCCAAGATCACGGGGGACCCAAAGCTTTCTTT
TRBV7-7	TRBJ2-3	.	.	CASSPSSGASTDTQYF	TGTGCTAGCAGCCCTTCCAGCGGAGCTAGCACAGATACGCAGTATTTT
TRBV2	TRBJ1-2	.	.	CASSNRQNNYGYTF	TGTGCCAGCAGTAACCGACAGAATAACTATGGCTACACCTTC
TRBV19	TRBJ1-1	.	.	CASSSPNTEAFF	TGTGCCAGTAGTAGTCCGAACACTGAAGCTTTCTTT
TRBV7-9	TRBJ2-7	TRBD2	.	CASSLATGLAGGAEQYF	TGTGCCAGCAGCTTAGCTACGGGACTAGCGGGAGGAGCCGAGCAGTACTTC
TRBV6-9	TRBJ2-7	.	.	CASSSPFSYEQYF	TGTGCCAGCAGTTCTCCCTTTTCCTACGAGCAGTACTTC
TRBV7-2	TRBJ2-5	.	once	CASSSSRGVIETQYF	TGTGCCAGCAGCTCCAGCAGAGGGGTCATCGAGACCCAGTACTTC
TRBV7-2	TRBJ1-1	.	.	CASSSGLGTEAFF	TGTGCCAGCAGCTCGGGTTTGGGCACTGAAGCTTTCTTT
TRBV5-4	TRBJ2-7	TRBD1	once	CASSRQGELSEQYF	TGTGCCAGCAGCCGACAGGGAGAGTTAAGCGAGCAGTACTTC
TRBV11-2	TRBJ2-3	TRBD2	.	CASTLPGLLSTDTQYF	TGTGCCAGCACCCTTCCGGGACTATTAAGCACAGATACGCAGTATTTT
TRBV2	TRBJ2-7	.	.	CASSEGGPYEQYF	TGTGCCAGCAGTGAGGGGGGCCCGTACGAGCAGTACTTC
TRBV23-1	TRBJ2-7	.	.	CASSQEENPSSYEQYF	TGCGCCAGCAGTCAAGAGGAGAACCCAAGCTCCTACGAGCAGTACTTC
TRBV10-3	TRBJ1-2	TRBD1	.	CAISDHPGTGMYGYTF	TGTGCCATCAGTGACCACCCCGGGACAGGGATGTATGGCTACACCTTC
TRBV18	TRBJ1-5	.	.	CASSPDPEYQPQHF	TGTGCCAGCTCACCCGACCCCGAGTATCAGCCCCAGCATTTT
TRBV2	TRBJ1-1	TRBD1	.	CASTGTGGTEAFF	TGTGCCAGCACCGGGACAGGGGGCACTGAAGCTTTCTTT
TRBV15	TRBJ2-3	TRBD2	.	CATAPQSGRWDTQYF	TGTGCCACGGCTCCTCAAAGCGGGAGATGGGATACGCAGTATTTT
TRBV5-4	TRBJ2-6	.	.	CASSARDRLSGANVLTF	TGTGCCAGCAGCGCCCGGGACCGGCTCTCTGGGGCCAACGTCCTGACTTTC
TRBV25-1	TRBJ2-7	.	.	CASSGGQGGYEQYF	TGTGCCAGCAGTGGTGGGCAGGGTGGGTACGAGCAGTACTTC
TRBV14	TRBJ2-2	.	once	CASRLQVNTGELFF	TGTGCCAGCAGGCTCCAAGTGAACACCGGGGAGCTGTTTTTT
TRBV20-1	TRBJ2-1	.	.	CSAAFYNEQFF	TGCAGTGCTGCGTTCTACAATGAGCAGTTCTTC
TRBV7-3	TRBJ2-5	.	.	CASSPRAASKETQYF	TGTGCCAGCAGCCCACGGGCCGCTAGTAAAGAGACCCAGTACTTC
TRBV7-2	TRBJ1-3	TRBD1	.	CASSLGGQGLSGNTIYF	TGTGCCAGCAGCTTAGGGGGACAGGGCCTCTCTGGAAACACCATATATTTT